The next 25 T cell receptor beta chains were all read from a single sample in a study of T cells in Graves' hyperthyroidism and ophthalmopathy. Template material for amplifying TCR beta CDR3 regions consisted of RNA transcripts. RT-PCR in the first round (using the HTBI primer set) targeted the TCR CDR3. MiXCR, run by TCRdb on the multiplex PCR reads, gives a single entry per CDR3 protein. The sample holds a few hundred thousand distinct CDR3 sequences, just under 25% seen once. Sequenced: blood. The source of these receptors is a man between 50 and 59 years old with Graves' hyperthyroidism.

This clonotype was seen repeatedly, ten times or more. CDR3 region: CASSHPPGGLGGYTF. CDR3 coding DNA: TGTGCCAGCAGTCATCCCCCCGGGGGGCTTGGTGGCTACACCTTC. This chain links TRBV28 with TRBJ1-2; TRBD1 might be the D (6 bases). The CDR3 length is 15 residues. CDR1 is MDHEN, CDR2 SYDVKM, per germline. V was cut by 5 bases and J by 7 bases, with 20 bases left in between.

V usage is TRBV29-1 and J usage is TRBJ2-2; weak D call: TRBD1 (6 bases). The V gene lost 5 bases and the J gene lost 4 bases, with 11 bases spanning the gap. CDR1 SQVTM and CDR2 ANQGSEA come from the germline V gene. This CDR3 has 13 amino acids. CDR3 nucleotide sequence: TGCAGCGTTACGACAGGTCGCACCGGGGAGCTGTTTTTT. Its translation: CSVTTGRTGELFF.

In this sample, this clonotype turned up a few times. The rearrangement links TRBV28 to TRBJ2-1, with 8 positions matching TRBD1. The V and J ends lost 7 bases and 4 bases, in that order; junction bases with no gene match: 15. From germline, CDR1 is MDHEN and CDR2 SYDVKM. The CDR3 has 17 residues. For the CDR3, the DNA is TGTGCCAGCAACTCACAAACCGGGACAGGTGTATACAATGAGCAGTTCTTC. This sequence encodes CASNSQTGTGVYNEQFF.

The V gene is TRBV27, the J gene TRBJ2-7; 10 nucleotides match TRBD2. In germline, CDR1 is MNHEY, CDR2 SMNVEV (reference sequence). V was pared by 1 base and J by 0 bases, with 9 bases of the junction left unmatched. The CDR3 consists of 18 residues. CDR3 DNA: TGTGCCAGCAGTTTATTTCGGGCTAGCGGGAGTCACTCCTACGAGCAGTACTTC. This codes for CASSLFRASGSHSYEQYF.

This clonotype showed up just a few times. The V and J genes are TRBV6-1 and TRBJ1-5; D possibly corresponds to TRBD1 (6 bases). Germline CDR1 MNHNS, CDR2 SASEGT. The CDR3 covers 15 residues. V lost 0 bases and J lost 6, with 12 bases in between. CDR3 in DNA: TGTGCCAGCAGTGAAGCCCCAGGGGCAGGTCAGCCCCAGCATTTT. This codes for CASSEAPGAGQPQHF.

This clonotype appeared many times. The chain combines TRBV30 with TRBJ1-1, with D possibly TRBD1 on 5 matching bases. V lost 1 base and J 10 bases, leaving 16 bases between the germline ends. Germline CDR1 reads GTSNPN; CDR2 reads SVGIG (reference sequence). The CDR3 runs 13 residues. CDR3 sequence (DNA): TGTGCCTGGAGTGCAGGGCAGGTCGTGAGAGCTTTCTTT. Translation: CAWSAGQVVRAFF.

A remark on this clonotype: A much larger clone sits a single nucleotide away, making a read error possible. CDR3 DNA: TGTGCCAGCAGCCAAGGCTGGAAGGTTGAAGCTTTCTTT. Its translation: CASSQGWKVEAFF. V is TRBV3-1 and J is TRBJ1-1; no clear D. The germline V gene has CDR1 LGHDT and CDR2 YNNKEL (reference sequence). V lost 1 base and J lost 7, with 10 bases in between. This CDR3 spans 13 amino acids.

A few counts support this clonotype. The V gene is TRBV7-3, the J gene TRBJ2-5; 10 positions agree with TRBD2. This CDR3 is built from 15 residues. In germline, CDR1 is SGHTA, CDR2 FQGTGA. V lost 3 bases, J lost 5 bases, and 6 bases stayed unmatched. CDR3 region: CASSFSSGRDETQYF. The CDR3 DNA reads as TGTGCCAGCAGCTTTTCCAGCGGGAGGGATGAGACCCAGTACTTC.

The chain has TRBV11-2 and TRBJ1-4; possible D gene TRBD1, 5 bases. The CDR3 sequence is 15 residues long. Germline loops: CDR1 SGHAT, CDR2 FQNNGV. Between the trimmed V and J ends, which lost 1 base and 8 bases, there was a span of 14 bases. The CDR3 region has the DNA TGTGCCAGCAGCTTAGGTAGCAGGGTAGGCGAAAAACTGTTTTTT. This sequence encodes CASSLGSRVGEKLFF.

This clonotype was detected a few times. The chain joins TRBV5-5 to TRBJ2-3; no clear D. Germline V CDR1 and CDR2: SGHKS, YYEKEE (reference sequence). The CDR3 totals 14 residues. V was cut by 4 bases and J by 1 base, with 10 bases left in between. The CDR3 here is CASSLDWGTDTQYF. The DNA of the CDR3 is TGTGCCAGCAGCCTCGACTGGGGCACAGATACGCAGTATTTT.

In this sample, this clonotype turned up a few times. The V gene is TRBV18, the J gene TRBJ2-2; tentative D call: TRBD2 (5 bases). CDR3 size: 15 residues. With 1 base removed from V and 2 bases from J, the gap between germline ends came to 8 bases. Germline V gene data show CDR1 as KGHSH and CDR2 as LQKENI. In DNA, the CDR3 is TGTGCCAGCTCACCACAAAGCGGAAACACCGGGGAGCTGTTTTTT. Protein: CASSPQSGNTGELFF.

The genes are TRBV19 and TRBJ1-4, with D maybe TRBD1 (5 bases). The CDR3 is 13 amino acids. V lost 8 bases, J lost 8 bases, and 15 bases lay in between. Germline V gives CDR1 LNHDA, CDR2 SQIVND (reference sequence). This CDR3 is CASSGARTEKLFF. In DNA, the CDR3 is TGTGCCAGTTCTGGGGCTCGAACCGAAAAACTGTTTTTT.

Of note for this clonotype: A single base separates this from a much larger clone, so it may be a read error. V and J are TRBV3-1 and TRBJ2-1, with TRBD2 matching over 14 bases. Germline V gene data show CDR1 as LGHDT and CDR2 as YNNKEL (reference sequence). Trimming at V came to 4 bases and at J to 6 bases, leaving 2 bases not matched to a gene. The CDR3 spans 15 residues. As DNA, the CDR3 is TGTGCCAGCAGCCGCGGGACTAGCGGGAGCAATGAGCAGTTCTTC. Encoded protein: CASSRGTSGSNEQFF.

This chain connects TRBV29-1 to TRBJ2-7, with D unclear. The V end lost 4 bases, the J end lost 3 bases, and 7 bases lay between the germline ends. This CDR3 has 11 amino acids. Germline V gives CDR1 SQVTM, CDR2 ANQGSEA. Here the CDR3 reads CSVVDRYEQYF. CDR3 bases: TGCAGCGTTGTGGACCGCTACGAGCAGTACTTC.

Comments on this clonotype: A much larger clone lies a single base off, so this may be a read error. The chain has TRBV7-9 and TRBJ2-5, with D maybe TRBD1 (8 bases). Germline-derived CDR1 and CDR2 are SEHNR and FQNEAQ (reference sequence). The CDR3 has 14 residues. Written as DNA, the CDR3 is TGTGCCAGCAGTCACACAGGGGGGGGTGAGACCCAGCACTTC. It yields the protein CASSHTGGGETQHF.

Many counts were recorded for this clonotype. The chain uses TRBV24-1 and TRBJ2-1; tentative D call: TRBD1 (6 bases). The germline V gene encodes CDR1 KGHDR and CDR2 SFDVKD. Between the trimmed V and J ends, which lost 6 bases and 5 bases, there was a span of 16 bases. The CDR3 contains 15 residues. CDR3 region: CATSRSGTPHNEQFF. CDR3 coding DNA: TGTGCCACCAGTCGCTCCGGGACACCTCACAATGAGCAGTTCTTC.

In this sample, this clonotype turned up a few times. This chain joins TRBV5-6 and TRBJ2-3, with 13 bases matching TRBD2. The CDR3 sequence is 16 residues long. The junction had 4 bases not matched to a gene; V was cut back by 4 bases and J by 2 bases. Germline CDR1 SGHDT, CDR2 YYEEEE. In DNA, the CDR3 is TGTGCCAGCAGCGCGGGACTAGCGGGATCCACAGATACGCAGTATTTT. Residues: CASSAGLAGSTDTQYF.

This clonotype was seen at least ten times. The rearrangement uses TRBV15 and TRBJ2-7; TRBD2 matches at 13 bases. J was trimmed by 7 bases and V by 1 base; bases with no gene match: 7. The CDR3 is 16 residues long. In germline, CDR1 is LNHNV, CDR2 YYDKDF (reference sequence). CDR3 bases: TGTGCCACCAGCAGAGCCGGACTAGCGGGAGCTGGGGAGCAGTACTTC. Translation gives CATSRAGLAGAGEQYF. Full variable domain (rest looked up from reference TRBV15 and TRBJ2-7): DAMVIQNPRYQVTQFGKPVTLSCSQTLNHNVMYWYQQKSSQAPKLLFHYYDKDFNNEADTPDNFQSRRPNTSFCFLDIRSPGLGDTAMYLCATSRAGLAGAGEQYFGPGTRLTVT.

This sequence joins TRBV5-1 and TRBJ2-5; 8 bases match TRBD2. J lost 5 bases, V lost 4 bases, and 7 bases had no gene match. Germline CDR1 and CDR2: SGHRS and YFSETQ. The CDR3 sequence is 14 residues long. CDR3 sequence (DNA): TGCGCCAGCAGCATAACCGGGAGGGTGGAGACCCAGTACTTC. This gives the protein CASSITGRVETQYF.

This clonotype was recorded many times. The chain links TRBV20-1 to TRBJ1-2, with D hard to call. With 4 bases removed from V and 4 bases from J, the gap between germline ends came to 13 bases. The CDR3 consists of 13 residues. Per the germline V gene, CDR1 is DFQATT and CDR2 is SNEGSKA (reference sequence). CDR3 bases: TGCAGTGCTAAGCGTGCTAGCGGCTATGGCTACACCTTC. Amino acid sequence: CSAKRASGYGYTF.

The genes are TRBV6-1 and TRBJ1-6, with D perhaps matching TRBD1 (5 bases). Trimming removed 4 bases from V and 9 bases from J, with 13 bases in between. Per germline, CDR1 MNHNS and CDR2 SASEGT. The CDR3 is 14 amino acids. CDR3 nucleotides: TGTGCCAGCAGTGGGGGGTTTACGGGTTCACCCCTCCACTTT. Its translation: CASSGGFTGSPLHF.

V usage is TRBV20-1 and J usage is TRBJ2-1; TRBD2 matches 9 bases. This CDR3 contains 18 residues. Germline V gene lookup returns CDR1 DFQATT and CDR2 SNEGSKA (reference sequence). Trimming removed 0 bases from V and 3 bases from J; junction bases left unmatched: 12. CDR3 amino acids: CSARDLRSLAGIYNEQFF. The DNA of the CDR3 is TGCAGTGCTAGAGATTTGCGGAGTCTAGCGGGGATCTACAATGAGCAGTTCTTC.

The gene calls are TRBV28 and TRBJ2-7, with 9 bases matching TRBD1. Trimming removed 5 bases from V and 4 bases from J; junction bases left unmatched: 9. The germline gives CDR1 MDHEN, CDR2 SYDVKM. This CDR3 is built from 15 residues. The CDR3 loop reads CASSPPPGQGYEQYF. The CDR3 DNA is TGTGCCAGCAGTCCCCCACCGGGACAGGGTTACGAGCAGTACTTC.

The V call is TRBV6-6, the J call TRBJ2-1; 11 nucleotides line up with TRBD2. The CDR3 spans 12 residues. Germline-derived CDR1 and CDR2 are MNHNY and SVGAGI (reference sequence). The junction had 0 bases not matched to a gene; V was cut back by 0 bases and J by 14 bases. DNA for the CDR3: TGTGCCAGCAGTTACTCTAGCGGGAGGGAGTTCTTC. It yields the protein CASSYSSGREFF.

The genes are TRBV12-5 and TRBJ2-5; D is perhaps TRBD1 (5 bases). Deletions cut 1 base from V and 5 bases from J, with 11 bases between. CDR1 is LGHNT, CDR2 FRNRAP, per germline. CDR3 length: 14 amino acids. CDR3 DNA sequence: TGTGCTAGTGGTTTGGGGGGCAATCGTGAGACCCAGTACTTC. It translates to CASGLGGNRETQYF.